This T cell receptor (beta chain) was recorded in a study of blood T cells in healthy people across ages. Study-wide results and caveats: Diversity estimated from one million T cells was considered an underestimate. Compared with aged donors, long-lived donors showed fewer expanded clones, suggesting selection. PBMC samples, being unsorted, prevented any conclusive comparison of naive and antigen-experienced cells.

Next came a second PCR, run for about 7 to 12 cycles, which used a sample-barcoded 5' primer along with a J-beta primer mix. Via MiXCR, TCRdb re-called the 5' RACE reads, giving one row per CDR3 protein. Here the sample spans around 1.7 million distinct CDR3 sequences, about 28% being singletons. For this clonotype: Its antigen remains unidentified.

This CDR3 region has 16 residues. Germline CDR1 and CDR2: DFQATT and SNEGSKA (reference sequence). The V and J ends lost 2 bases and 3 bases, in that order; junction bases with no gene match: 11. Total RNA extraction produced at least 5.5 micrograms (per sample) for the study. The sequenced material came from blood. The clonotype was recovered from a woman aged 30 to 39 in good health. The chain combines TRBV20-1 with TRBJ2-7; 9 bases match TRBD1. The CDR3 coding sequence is TGCAGTGCTAGAAGTTTGGGGGACAGGGATGACTACGAGCAGTACTTC. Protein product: CSARSLGDRDDYEQYF.